One sample yielded the 5 T cell receptor beta chains listed below, sequenced in a study of CD8+CD57+ T cells in acquired aplastic anemia. Patients chosen for sequencing had CD8+CD57+ cells that had expanded, as shown by flow cytometry. Genomic DNA provided the template from which TCR beta VDJ and CDR3 profiles were obtained. TCRdb reanalysed the reads using MiXCR and keeps one entry per CDR3 protein. The sample consists of over 150,000 distinct CDR3 sequences, 40% to 50% of them appearing once. Sequencing used sorted CD4+, CD8+, or CD8+CD57+ T cells (not recorded which) from PBMCs. Receptors originate from a human donor with aplastic anemia.

The chain has TRBV29-1 and TRBJ2-3; 12 bases are a match to TRBD2. Germline CDR1 and CDR2: SQVTM and ANQGSEA. This CDR3 is built from 14 residues. The V segment lost 7 bases and the J segment 5 bases; nucleotides outside the gene matches: 7. This CDR3 is CSGLLAGGQDTQYF. The CDR3 bases are TGCAGCGGATTACTAGCGGGGGGTCAAGATACGCAGTATTTT.

The rearrangement links TRBV25-1 to TRBJ1-2; D may be TRBD1 (5 bases). The CDR3 is made up of 14 amino acids. The V end was cut by 8 bases, the J end by 7 bases, with 20 bases between. In germline, CDR1 is MGHDK, CDR2 SYGVNS. CDR3 loop: CASSPGGEEGGYTF. The CDR3 nucleotides read TGTGCCAGCTCACCGGGGGGGGAAGAGGGTGGCTACACCTTC.

This chain connects TRBV27 to TRBJ2-7; D not certain. The CDR3 covers 15 residues. V lost 4 bases and J 3 bases, leaving 16 bases between the germline ends. CDR1 is MNHEY and CDR2 is SMNVEV in the germline V gene (reference sequence). The CDR3 region is CASSWAVGRSYEQYF. CDR3 DNA sequence: TGTGCCAGCAGTTGGGCGGTTGGCAGGAGCTACGAGCAGTACTTC.

The chain carries TRBV5-8 and TRBJ1-6; D perhaps matches TRBD1 (5 bases). The V end lost 3 bases, the J end lost 11 bases, and 12 bases lay between the germline ends. The germline CDR1 and CDR2 sequences are SGHTS and YDEGEE. The CDR3 totals 13 residues. The DNA of the CDR3 is TGTGCCAGCAGCTCGGGGTTAGGGGCACCCCTCCACTTT. This encodes CASSSGLGAPLHF.

Remarks on this clonotype: This may be a read error, as it is one base from a much larger clone. The rearrangement joins TRBV24-1 to TRBJ2-1; 9 bases are shared with TRBD2. The germline V gene encodes CDR1 KGHDR and CDR2 SFDVKD. The CDR3 runs to 15 residues. Trimming removed 5 bases from V and 9 bases from J; junction bases left unmatched: 10. The CDR3 coding sequence is TGTGCCACCAGTGTGACCGGCGGGAGGGTCTCTGAGCAGTTCTTC. Translated: CATSVTGGRVSEQFF.